This TCR beta chain was documented in a study of radiation and T cells in renal cell carcinoma. Assay used: immunoSEQ multiplex PCR; TCRdb lists only in-frame clones, some missing. The sample includes tens of thousands of clones, 83% of them seen just once. Time point described: blood 4 weeks post-SBRT, at nephrectomy. Treatment: 15 Gy SBRT to primary tumor, nephrectomy 4 weeks later. Trimming removed 6 bases at V and 5 bases at J, with 5 bases between. This CDR3 has 12 residues. Germline V lookup: CDR1 SNHLY, CDR2 FYNNEI. The sequence was collected from a woman aged 60-75 years with renal cell carcinoma. The chain carries TRBV2 and TRBJ1-6; D call uncertain. The material sequenced was blood, taken from a patient whose treatment included radiotherapy and nephrectomy. The CDR3 nucleotides read TGTGCCAGCAGGGCTGATAATTCACCCCTCCACTTT. This codes for CASRADNSPLHF.